Listed here is a single TCR beta chain. The record originates from a study of blood T cell repertoires in COVID-19. Study overall: Sources were T cells, B-cell-depleted T cells, or PBMCs; the material itself was cDNA or gDNA.

Using immunoSEQ multiplex PCR, the repertoire was profiled, and TCRdb retains in-frame clones only, with some absent. Of roughly 240,000 clones in the sample, around 85% were seen once. The sequence derives from a man aged 45 to 65 with COVID-19, enrolled during active disease. The sample was peripheral blood.

CDR3: CASSPSSSTDTQYF. The CDR3 region has the DNA TGTGCCAGCTCACCCTCCTCTAGCACAGATACGCAGTATTTT. V gene TRBV18 combines with J gene TRBJ2-3, with D uncertain. The V gene lost 3 bases and the J gene lost 0 bases, with 7 bases spanning the gap. From germline, CDR1 is KGHSH and CDR2 LQKENI. The CDR3 has 14 residues.